These 17 T cell receptor beta chains were all obtained from the same sample, sequenced in a study of CD8 T cells in Susac syndrome. The authors reverse transcribed roughly 0.5 to 1 ug RNA with random hexamers. MiXCR, applied by TCRdb to the immunoSEQ multiplex PCR reads, yields one record per CDR3 protein. The sample holds about 130,000 distinct CDR3 sequences, around 91% seen once. Material: CD8+ T cells from PBMCs. These receptor sequences come from a human donor with multiple sclerosis.

V usage is TRBV3-1 and J usage is TRBJ2-2, with TRBD2 matching 7 bases. The J segment lost 1 base and the V segment lost 3 bases, leaving 11 bases of the junction unmatched. Looked up from germline, CDR1 is LGHDT and CDR2 is YNNKEL (reference sequence). This CDR3 contains 18 residues. In DNA, the CDR3 is TGTGCCAGCAGCCAGCTCCGCGGGAGTCTGAGGAACACCGGGGAGCTGTTTTTT. Translating it yields CASSQLRGSLRNTGELFF.

J is TRBJ2-3 and V is TRBV4-1, with D maybe TRBD2 (6 bases). The CDR3 length is 15 residues. Germline loops: CDR1 MGHRA, CDR2 YSYEKL. The V end was cut by 4 bases, the J end by 5 bases, with 16 bases between. CDR3 DNA sequence: TGCGCCAGCAGCCTCTCGACAGCCGGGGGAGATACGCAGTATTTT. Its translation: CASSLSTAGGDTQYF.

The chain is built from TRBV30 and TRBJ1-1, with D unclear. V was clipped by 3 bases and J by 7 bases, with 21 bases between them. Germline CDR1 and CDR2: GTSNPN and SVGIG (reference sequence). There are 15 residues in the CDR3. Here the CDR3 DNA reads TGTGCCTGGAGCCTACCCATAGCGGGGAGGCGTGAAGCTTTCTTT. Translated, it gives CAWSLPIAGRREAFF.

The rearrangement links TRBV16 to TRBJ2-7, with 9 bases lining up with TRBD2. This CDR3 has 19 residues. Looked up from germline, CDR1 is KGHSY and CDR2 is FQNENV. The J segment lost 0 bases and the V segment lost 0 bases, leaving 12 bases of the junction unmatched. The CDR3 DNA reads as TGTGCCAGCAGCCAATCGCTTTTCCTAGCGGGGAGGAGCTCCTACGAGCAGTACTTC. This translates into CASSQSLFLAGRSSYEQYF.

This chain connects TRBV29-1 to TRBJ2-7, with 16 positions matching TRBD2. J was trimmed by 7 bases and V by 6 bases; bases with no gene match: 15. The CDR3 has 17 residues. Germline values: CDR1 SQVTM, CDR2 ANQGSEA. DNA of the CDR3: TGCAGCGTAGAACTGAGGGGACTAGCGGGAGGGCCTCGAGAGCAGTACTTC. As protein: CSVELRGLAGGPREQYF.

The CDR3 here is CAISDLRGTPAEQYF. The CDR3 nucleotides read TGTGCCATCAGTGATTTACGGGGAACCCCTGCCGAGCAGTACTTC. The chain joins TRBV10-3 to TRBJ2-7; perhaps TRBD2 as D (5 bases). V was clipped by 3 bases and J by 6 bases, with 18 bases between them. The CDR3 has 15 residues. Germline V gene data show CDR1 as ENHRY and CDR2 as SYGVKD.

V usage is TRBV6-2 or TRBV6-3 and J usage is TRBJ2-5, with D uncertain. Trimming left V 0 bases short and J 5 bases short, with 7 bases between. CDR1 is MNHEY and CDR2 is SVGEGT in the germline V gene. The CDR3 length is 13 residues. This CDR3 reads CASSYSSFETQYF. Here the CDR3 DNA reads TGTGCCAGCAGTTACTCTAGCTTCGAGACCCAGTACTTC.

The chain employs TRBV27 and TRBJ1-3; D possibly corresponds to TRBD1 (6 bases). The CDR3 extends over 14 amino acids. Germline V gene data show CDR1 as MNHEY and CDR2 as SMNVEV (reference sequence). Deletions cut 6 bases from V and 3 bases from J, with 12 bases between. CDR3 sequence reads: CASRAGASGNTIYF. The CDR3 DNA reads as TGTGCCAGCAGGGCAGGGGCGAGTGGAAACACCATATATTTT.

The J gene is TRBJ2-7, the V gene TRBV7-2; D tentatively fits TRBD1 or TRBD2 (5 bases each). Germline V gene data show CDR1 as SGHTA and CDR2 as FQGNSA. The CDR3 is 17 amino acids. V lost 2 bases and J 4 bases, leaving 21 bases between the germline ends. CDR3 residues: CASSLISGGGELYEQYF. The DNA for the CDR3 is TGTGCCAGCAGCTTAATTTCTGGGGGTGGGGAGTTGTACGAGCAGTACTTC.

V usage is TRBV27 and J usage is TRBJ1-1; possibly TRBD1 for D (6 bases). The CDR3 has 15 amino acids. Deletions cut 11 bases from V and 1 base from J, with 20 bases between. CDR1 and CDR2 (germline): MNHEY, SMNVEV (reference sequence). The chain's CDR3 is CACRGRTSPNTEAFF. DNA of the CDR3: TGTGCCTGCCGGGGGCGGACAAGTCCGAACACTGAAGCTTTCTTT.

The chain recombines TRBV24-1 with TRBJ1-1; D remains unclear. The CDR3 runs to 12 residues. Per germline, CDR1 KGHDR and CDR2 SFDVKD. V gave up 9 bases and J gave up 4 bases, with 11 bases separating them. In DNA form, the CDR3 reads TGTGCCACCCTCTATAGGAGCACTGAAGCTTTCTTT. Its translation: CATLYRSTEAFF.

The rearrangement joins TRBV12-3 or TRBV12-4 to TRBJ2-1, with unresolved D. This CDR3 is 10 amino acids long. Trimming cost V 5 bases and J 6 bases, with 2 bases left between them. The CDR3 nucleotides are TGTGCCAGCAGTAGCAATGAGCAGTTCTTC. Amino acid sequence: CASSSNEQFF.

The chain couples TRBV11-2 to TRBJ2-2, with 9 nucleotides matching TRBD2. Losses at the gene ends were 1 base for V and 7 bases for J; bases not matched to a gene: 10. The V gene's germline CDR1 is SGHAT and CDR2 FQNNGV. The CDR3 runs 17 residues. The CDR3 nucleotides read TGTGCCAGCAGCTTAGCCCACTTAGCGGGAGATGACGGGGAGCTGTTTTTT. Translated: CASSLAHLAGDDGELFF.

This rearrangement joins TRBV13 to TRBJ2-1, with 11 nucleotides matching TRBD2. Germline V gene sequence: CDR1 PRHDT, CDR2 FYEKMQ (reference sequence). V shed 3 bases, J shed 9 bases, and the junction held 7 bases outside the gene matches. The CDR3 totals 15 residues. The CDR3 spells CASSFSTSGSGEQFF. For the CDR3, the DNA is TGTGCCAGCAGCTTCTCCACTAGCGGGAGCGGTGAGCAGTTCTTC.

This sequence joins TRBV29-1 and TRBJ2-3; the D is unclear. The CDR3 is 15 residues long. V lost 4 bases to trimming and J lost 9 bases, with 23 bases between them. CDR1 SQVTM and CDR2 ANQGSEA come from the germline V gene. The CDR3 spells CSVVPEPETLDTQYF. The CDR3 DNA sequence: TGCAGCGTTGTCCCGGAGCCCGAAACGTTAGACACGCAGTATTTT.

This clonotype was detected only a few times. The chain links TRBV3-1 to TRBJ2-3; maybe TRBD2 (6 bases). The CDR3 totals 15 residues. The V end lost 1 base, the J end lost 3 bases, and 11 bases lay between the germline ends. Germline V lookup: CDR1 LGHDT, CDR2 YNNKEL (reference sequence). CDR3 loop: CASSQGGTLTDTQYF. CDR3 DNA: TGTGCCAGCAGCCAAGGAGGGACTTTGACAGATACGCAGTATTTT.

This chain uses TRBV19 with TRBJ2-1, with D perhaps matching TRBD2 (5 bases). Germline lookup yields CDR1 LNHDA and CDR2 SQIVND (reference sequence). The V gene lost 8 bases and the J gene lost 15 bases, with 14 bases spanning the gap. This CDR3 spans 10 amino acids. CDR3 bases: TGTGCCAGTTCCTCCGGGGTCACGTTCTTC. Translated, it gives CASSSGVTFF.